The clone carrying this T cell receptor (beta chain) was seen repeatedly, ten times or more. TCRdb fed the 5' RACE reads into MiXCR, producing one record per CDR3 protein. The table includes a few hundred thousand distinct CDR3 sequences, about 20% detected once. This entry belongs to a study of CD8 T cells in ankylosing spondylitis. Germline V gives CDR1 MGHDK, CDR2 SYGVNS. CDR3 length: 13 residues. V gave up 0 bases and J gave up 4 bases, with 6 bases separating them. The sequence came from a female donor with ankylosing spondylitis or in good health (not recorded which). The chain carries TRBV25-1 and TRBJ2-5; D is possibly TRBD1 (6 bases). The sequencing input was blood, either unsorted or a sorted T cell fraction (not recorded which). The CDR3 nucleotides are TGTGCCAGCAGTGAATACAGGGGAGAGACCCAGTACTTC. Its translation: CASSEYRGETQYF.